These 10 T cell receptor beta chains were all obtained from the same sample, sequenced in a study of cytomegalovirus exposure and HLA in healthy donors. PCR used 60 Vbeta primers and 13 Jbeta primers. The repertoire was sequenced with immunoSEQ multiplex PCR; TCRdb's copy has only in-frame clones and lacks some. This table holds about 200,000 clones, about 75% found once. The material sequenced was PBMCs. Receptors were obtained from a male donor in good health and CMV-seronegative.

The V call is TRBV21-1, the J call TRBJ2-1; TRBD2, as called in the table, went unchecked against the DNA. TRBV21-1 has pseudogene status. The CDR3 spans 19 residues. The CDR3 DNA is TGTGCCAGCATCTCCGGGGGGGAGGAGCGGGGGGCCTCCTACAATGAGCAGTTCTTC. It codes for CASISGGEERGASYNEQFF.

CDR3 bases: TGTGCCAGCAGTGGCCAGGGAGGAGCGCTTCTGAATGAGCAGTTCTTC. The encoded protein is CASSGQGGALLNEQFF. The rearrangement joins TRBV6-4 to TRBJ2-1; D possibly corresponds to TRBD2 (6 bases). The length of the CDR3 is 16 residues. Trimming took 4 bases from V and 7 from J, leaving 20 bases between them. Per the germline V gene, CDR1 is MRHNA and CDR2 is SNTAGT.

The rearrangement joins TRBV9 to TRBJ2-3; D might be TRBD1 (6 bases). The CDR3 is 14 amino acids. V was clipped by 6 bases and J by 3 bases, with 14 bases between them. Germline V CDR1 and CDR2: SGDLS, YYNGEE. CDR3 in amino acids: CASTPSGVTDTQYF. The CDR3 bases are TGTGCCAGCACCCCTTCAGGGGTAACAGATACGCAGTATTTT.

V usage is TRBV2 and J usage is TRBJ2-2; D might be TRBD2 (7 bases). Germline V lookup: CDR1 SNHLY, CDR2 FYNNEI. This CDR3 comprises 15 residues. Trimming took 8 bases from V and 3 from J, leaving 16 bases between them. CDR3 nucleotides: TGTGCCAGCGGGGGGGCAAGCTCTTACACCGGGGAGCTGTTTTTT. This encodes CASGGASSYTGELFF.

The V call is TRBV27, the J call TRBJ2-2, with D possibly matching TRBD2 (6 bases). V was pared by 2 bases and J by 8 bases, with 9 bases between. The CDR3 contains 13 residues. CDR1 is MNHEY and CDR2 is SMNVEV in the germline V gene (reference sequence). CDR3 DNA: TGTGCCAGCAGTTTAGCGGGGCCAGGGGAGCTGTTTTTT. This translates into CASSLAGPGELFF.

This sequence joins TRBV30 and TRBJ2-3; perhaps TRBD2 as D (6 bases). The CDR3 loop spans 15 amino acids. Germline V gene sequence: CDR1 GTSNPN, CDR2 SVGIG (reference sequence). Deletions cut 0 bases from V and 1 base from J, with 11 bases between. The CDR3 DNA is TGTGCCTGGAGTGTATTGGGGGGAGGCACAGATACGCAGTATTTT. Its protein is CAWSVLGGGTDTQYF.

CDR3 region: CASSPIKGTGGNEQFF. The CDR3 DNA sequence: TGTGCCAGCAGTCCCATTAAGGGGACAGGGGGCAATGAGCAGTTCTTC. This chain uses TRBV6-6 with TRBJ2-1, with 11 bases that match TRBD1. The CDR3 length is 16 residues. V gave up 5 bases and J gave up 6 bases; unmatched junction bases: 9. Germline loops: CDR1 MNHNY, CDR2 SVGAGI (reference sequence).

The V and J genes are TRBV7-9 and TRBJ2-7, with no clear D. Germline loops: CDR1 SEHNR, CDR2 FQNEAQ (reference sequence). The CDR3 covers 13 residues. The V gene lost 5 bases and the J gene lost 6 bases, with 14 bases spanning the gap. The CDR3 bases are TGTGCCAGCAGCCTAACGGGTCCGCGCGAGCAGTACTTC. This gives the protein CASSLTGPREQYF. The full variable domain, with the rest looked up from reference TRBV7-9 and TRBJ2-7, is DTGVSQNPRHKITKRGQNVTFRCDPISEHNRLYWYRQTLGQGPEFLTYFQNEAQLEKSRLLSDRFSAERPKGSFSTLEIQRTEQGDSAMYLCASSLTGPREQYFGPGTRLTVT.

The chain employs TRBV28 and TRBJ1-5; 7 nucleotides match TRBD1. Germline trimming cut 7 bases from V and 6 bases from J; bases unmatched to any gene: 9. The CDR3 is 14 residues long. Germline CDR1 reads MDHEN; CDR2 reads SYDVKM. In nucleotides, the CDR3 is TGTGCCAGCACCCTAACAGGGGACAGTCAGCCCCAGCATTTT. As protein: CASTLTGDSQPQHF. Based on the CDR3 plus reference TRBV28 and TRBJ1-5, the full variable domain is DVKVTQSSRYLVKRTGEKVFLECVQDMDHENMFWYRQDPGLGLRLIYFSYDVKMKEKGDIPEGYSVSREKKERFSLILESASTNQTSMYLCASTLTGDSQPQHFGDGTRLSIL.

V is TRBV4-2 and J is TRBJ1-1; perhaps TRBD1 as D (6 bases). Germline V lookup: CDR1 LGHNA, CDR2 YNFKEQ. The CDR3 sequence is 16 residues long. V was shortened by 1 base and J by 1 base, with 13 bases between the two germline ends. The CDR3 is CASSQGNRAWNTEAFF. The CDR3 nucleotides read TGTGCCAGCAGCCAAGGAAACAGGGCATGGAACACTGAAGCTTTCTTT.